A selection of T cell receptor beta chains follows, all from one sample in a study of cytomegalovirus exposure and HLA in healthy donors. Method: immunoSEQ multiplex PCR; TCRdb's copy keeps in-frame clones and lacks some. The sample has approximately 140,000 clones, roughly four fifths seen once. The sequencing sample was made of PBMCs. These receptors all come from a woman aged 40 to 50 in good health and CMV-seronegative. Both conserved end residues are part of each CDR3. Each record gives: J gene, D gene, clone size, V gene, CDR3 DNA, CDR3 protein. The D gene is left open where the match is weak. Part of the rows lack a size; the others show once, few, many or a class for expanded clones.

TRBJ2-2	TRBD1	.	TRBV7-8	TGTGCCAGCAGCAATTCCGGGACAGGGAGGGAGAGTCGGACCGGGGAGCTGTTTTTT	CASSNSGTGRESRTGELFF
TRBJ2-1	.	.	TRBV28	TGTGCCAGCAATCTTGACAGGTGGGATGAGCAGTTCTTC	CASNLDRWDEQFF
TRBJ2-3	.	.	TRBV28	TGTGCCAGCAGCCCGACAAGGGCAGGGCGCGTCCGCACAGATACGCAGTATTTT	CASSPTRAGRVRTDTQYF
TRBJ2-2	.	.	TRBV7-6	TGTGCCAGCAGCACGGTCCGGACCGGGGAGCTGTTTTTT	CASSTVRTGELFF
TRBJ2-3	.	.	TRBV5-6	TGTGCCAGCAGCAGACGACTATCTACAACTGGCACAGATACGCAGTATTTT	CASSRRLSTTGTDTQYF
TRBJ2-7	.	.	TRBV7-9	TGTGCCAGCAGCTTTGTTAGCAGTTATGAGCAGTACTTC	CASSFVSSYEQYF
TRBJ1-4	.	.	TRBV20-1	TGCAGTGCTAGAGCTTATGAAAAACTGTTTTTT	CSARAYEKLFF
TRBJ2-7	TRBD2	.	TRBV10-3	TGTGCCATCAGTGGGGGCGGGACTAGCGGAGCCTACGAGCAGTACTTC	CAISGGGTSGAYEQYF
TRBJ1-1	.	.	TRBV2	TGTGCCAGCAGTACCCACCTAGACGGAGACACTGAAGCTTTCTTT	CASSTHLDGDTEAFF
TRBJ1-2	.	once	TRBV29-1	TGCAGCGTTGACCATCCAGGGCGGTATGGCTACACCTTC	CSVDHPGRYGYTF
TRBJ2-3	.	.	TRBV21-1	TGTGCCAGCAGCAAAGAAGGCAGGGGAGGGTGGTTGGAAGATACGCAGTATTTT	CASSKEGRGGWLEDTQYF
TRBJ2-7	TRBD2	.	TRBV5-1	TGCGCCAGCAGGCAACCCGGGACTAGCTCAACCTACGAGCAGTACTTC	CASRQPGTSSTYEQYF
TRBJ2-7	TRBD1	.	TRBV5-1	TGCGCCAGCAGCTTGGACCAAACAGGGGGCAACAACGAGCAGTACTTC	CASSLDQTGGNNEQYF
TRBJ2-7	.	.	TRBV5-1	TGCGCCAGCAGCTTGAACAGGGGAGGCGACGAGCAGTACTTC	CASSLNRGGDEQYF
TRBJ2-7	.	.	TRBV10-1	TGCGCCAGCAGTGAGTCGAATCACGGGAGAAACCCCTACGAGCAGTACTTC	CASSESNHGRNPYEQYF
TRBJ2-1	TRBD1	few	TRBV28	TGTGCCAGCAGTTTACTGACCAGACAAGGACAGGGTCAGTTCTTC	CASSLLTRQGQGQFF
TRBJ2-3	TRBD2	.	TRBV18	TGTGCCAGCTCACCGGGACTAGCGGGAGTAGATACGCAGTATTTT	CASSPGLAGVDTQYF
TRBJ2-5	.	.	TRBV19	TGTGCCAGTAGTATAGGCGCCGGGAGAGCAGGGGAGACCCAGTACTTC	CASSIGAGRAGETQYF
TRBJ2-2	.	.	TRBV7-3	TGTGCCAGCAGCGCGGCGGTGGGGGAGCTGTTTTTT	CASSAAVGELFF
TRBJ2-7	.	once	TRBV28	TGTGCCAGCATCCGAGGGGGTTCCTACGAGCAGTACTTC	CASIRGGSYEQYF
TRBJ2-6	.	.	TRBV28	TGTGCCAGCAAAGGAGGGGGGGGCGGGCCTGGGGCCAACGTCCTGACTTTC	CASKGGGGGPGANVLTF
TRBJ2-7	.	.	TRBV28	TGTGCCAGCAGTTTATTTATAGCCTACGAGCAGTACTTC	CASSLFIAYEQYF
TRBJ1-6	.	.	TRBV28	TGTGCCAGCAGTCCTGTGCAGGGTAATTCACCCCTCCACTTT	CASSPVQGNSPLHF
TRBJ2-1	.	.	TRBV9	TGTGCCAGCAGCGTTTATGGGCAGGGGGGTGGCGATGAGCAGTTCTTC	CASSVYGQGGGDEQFF
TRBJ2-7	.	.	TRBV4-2	TGTGCCAGCAGCCAAGATCAAAGTATACGGTACGAGCAGTACTTC	CASSQDQSIRYEQYF
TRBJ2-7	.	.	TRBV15	TGTGCCACCAGCAACGGGGGTAGCAGTGACGAGCAGTACTTC	CATSNGGSSDEQYF
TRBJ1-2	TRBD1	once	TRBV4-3	TGCGCCAGCAGCCAAGTACCCCCGGGACAGGGGTGGGGCTACACCTTC	CASSQVPPGQGWGYTF
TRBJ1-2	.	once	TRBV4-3	TGCGCCAGCAGCCAAGAACCACAGGGTAGTCACTATGGCTACACCTTC	CASSQEPQGSHYGYTF
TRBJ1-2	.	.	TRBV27	TGTGCCAGCAAAGAGGGCCGGGAAGGTTATGGCTACACCTTC	CASKEGREGYGYTF
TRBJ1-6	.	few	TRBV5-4	TGTGCCAGCAGCTTGGAAAATCGGCAGGGATTCTATTCACCCCTCCACTTT	CASSLENRQGFYSPLHF
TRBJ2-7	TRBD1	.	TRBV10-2	TGCGCCAGCAGTGCATGGCAGGGGGCTGACGAGCAGTACTTC	CASSAWQGADEQYF
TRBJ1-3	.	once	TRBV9	TGTGCCAGCAGCGGCAGGGTGTCCGGAAACACCATATATTTT	CASSGRVSGNTIYF
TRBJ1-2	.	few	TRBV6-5	TGTGCCAGCAGTTACGGTGGACACGAAAACTATGGCTACACCTTC	CASSYGGHENYGYTF
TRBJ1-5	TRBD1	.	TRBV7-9	TGTGCCAGCAGCTTAAGGGACAGGAATGGCAATCAGCCCCAGCATTTT	CASSLRDRNGNQPQHF
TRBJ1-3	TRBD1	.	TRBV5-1	TGCGCCAGCAGCCGTGGACAGGGTTCGACTGGAAACACCATATATTTT	CASSRGQGSTGNTIYF
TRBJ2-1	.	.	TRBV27	TGTGCCAGCAGTTTTGGTGCGAGCGGTTACAATGAGCAGTTCTTC	CASSFGASGYNEQFF
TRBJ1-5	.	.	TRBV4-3	TGCGCCAGCAGCCAAGGACTGCAAGCGGGTCAGCCCCAGCATTTT	CASSQGLQAGQPQHF
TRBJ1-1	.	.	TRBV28	TGTGCCGTCTCCACAGGGTCGTATAGGGGGAACACTGAAGCTTTCTTT	CAVSTGSYRGNTEAFF
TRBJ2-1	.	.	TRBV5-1	TGCGCCAGCAGCTTGGACAGATACAATGAGCAGTTCTTC	CASSLDRYNEQFF
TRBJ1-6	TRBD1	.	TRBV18	TGTGCCAGCTCACAGGGGGCCCCCGGCTCCTATAATTCACCCCTCCACTTT	CASSQGAPGSYNSPLHF
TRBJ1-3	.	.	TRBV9	TGTGCCAGCAGCGGACAGCTCTCTGGAAACACCATATATTTT	CASSGQLSGNTIYF
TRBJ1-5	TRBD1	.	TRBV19	TGTGCCACCACCCGGGACAGTAGCAATCAGCCCCAGCATTTT	CATTRDSSNQPQHF
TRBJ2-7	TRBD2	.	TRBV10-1	TGCGCCAGCTTCGGACTAGGTCGCTACGAGCAGTACTTC	CASFGLGRYEQYF
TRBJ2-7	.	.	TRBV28	TGTGCCGCCACCCGCCGGGTACGGTACGAGCAGTACTTC	CAATRRVRYEQYF
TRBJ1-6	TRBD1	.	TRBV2	TGTGCCAGCAGGATCGACAGGGTGGATTCACCCCTCCACTTT	CASRIDRVDSPLHF